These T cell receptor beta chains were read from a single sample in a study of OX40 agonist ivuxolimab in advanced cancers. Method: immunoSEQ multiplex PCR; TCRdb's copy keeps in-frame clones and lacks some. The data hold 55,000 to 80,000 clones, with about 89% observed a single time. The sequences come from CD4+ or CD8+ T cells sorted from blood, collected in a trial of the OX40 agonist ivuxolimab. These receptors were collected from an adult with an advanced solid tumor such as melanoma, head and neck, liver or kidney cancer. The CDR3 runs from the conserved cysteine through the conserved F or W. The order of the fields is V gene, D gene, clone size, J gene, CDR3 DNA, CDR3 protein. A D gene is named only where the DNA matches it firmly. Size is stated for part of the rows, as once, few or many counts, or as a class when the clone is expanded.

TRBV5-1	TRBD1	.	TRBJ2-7	TGCGCCAGCAGTCGTTCCGGGACAGGGAACGACGAGCAGTACTTC	CASSRSGTGNDEQYF
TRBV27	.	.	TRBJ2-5	TGTGCCAGCAGCCCTGGGACTGCCTCCCAAGAGACCCAGTACTTC	CASSPGTASQETQYF
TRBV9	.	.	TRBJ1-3	TGTGCCAGCAGCCCCCGCATCGGAAACACCATATATTTT	CASSPRIGNTIYF
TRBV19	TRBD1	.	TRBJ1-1	TGTGCCAGTACCCCCATAGGGGCAGGGGGAACCATGAACACTGAAGCTTTCTTT	CASTPIGAGGTMNTEAFF
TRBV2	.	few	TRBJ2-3	TGTGCCAGCCTCGGGGACCTTCACACAGATACGCAGTATTTT	CASLGDLHTDTQYF
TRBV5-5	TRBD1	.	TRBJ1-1	TGTGCCAGCAGCCTCACTGACAGGGGGGGCACTGAAGCTTTCTTT	CASSLTDRGGTEAFF
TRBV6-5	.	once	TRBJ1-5	TGTGCCAGCAGATCGTTGGGGGGGGCCAGTCAGCCCCAGCATTTT	CASRSLGGASQPQHF
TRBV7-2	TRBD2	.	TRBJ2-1	TGTGCCAGCAGCCCCAGGTCCGGGAGGGAGCAGTTCTTC	CASSPRSGREQFF
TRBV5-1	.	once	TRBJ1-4	TGCGCCAGCAGCTTAGGAACGGGCCCTAATGAAAAACTGTTTTTT	CASSLGTGPNEKLFF
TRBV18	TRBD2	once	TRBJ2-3	TGTGCCAGCTCACCCGGACTAGCGGGTTACTTCACAGATACGCAGTATTTT	CASSPGLAGYFTDTQYF
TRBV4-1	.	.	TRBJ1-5	TGCGCCAGCAGCATGACCGACCGGGGCAATCAGCCCCAGCATTTT	CASSMTDRGNQPQHF
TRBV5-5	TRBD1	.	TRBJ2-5	TGTGCCAGCAGCCTACGACAGGGGGTGGACGGGGAGACCCAGTACTTC	CASSLRQGVDGETQYF
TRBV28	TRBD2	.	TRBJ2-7	TGTGCCAGCAGTCCACTCCGACTAGCGGGGCACGAGCAGTACTTC	CASSPLRLAGHEQYF
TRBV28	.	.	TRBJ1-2	TGTGCCAGCAGTTCACCGGGAAAATATGGCTACACCTTC	CASSSPGKYGYTF
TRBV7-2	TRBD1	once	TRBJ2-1	TGTGCCAGCAGCCCAGGGGGCCTTGGATACAATGAGCAGTTCTTC	CASSPGGLGYNEQFF
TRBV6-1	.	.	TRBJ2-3	TGTGCCAGCAGTGAAGGGTTCCAGGCAGATACGCAGTATTTT	CASSEGFQADTQYF